The 30 T cell receptor beta chains presented below share a single source sample, sequenced in a study of beta chain features in type 1 diabetes. Isolated RNA was reverse transcribed in full, so expressed TCRB transcripts were sequenced. Data came from immunoSEQ multiplex PCR; TCRdb stores just in-frame clones and leaves some out. The data show approximately 400,000 clones, over 13% seen once. Sequencing input: naive CD4+ T cells from blood. The receptors were gathered from a woman under 30 in good health.

J is TRBJ1-1 and V is TRBV30, with D possibly matching TRBD1 (5 bases). Germline V lookup: CDR1 GTSNPN, CDR2 SVGIG (reference sequence). V lost 0 bases, J lost 3 bases, and 8 bases lay in between. The CDR3 extends over 13 amino acids. CDR3 nucleotide sequence: TGTGCCTGGAGTGTAGGGGAACACACTGAAGCTTTCTTT. Its translation is CAWSVGEHTEAFF.

V and J are TRBV30 and TRBJ2-7; D ambiguous. The CDR3 has 13 amino acids. The V end lost 4 bases, the J end lost 2 bases, and 12 bases lay between the germline ends. Germline-derived CDR1 and CDR2 are GTSNPN and SVGIG (reference sequence). CDR3 in DNA: TGTGCCTGGAACCAGTTGAATACCTACGAGCAGTACTTC. Translated: CAWNQLNTYEQYF.

This clone was seen a handful of times. The V gene is TRBV7-9, the J gene TRBJ1-2, with 7 bases aligning to TRBD1. The CDR3 is 13 residues long. Trimming took 6 bases from V and 5 from J; bases not matched to a gene: 6. The germline CDR1 and CDR2 sequences are SEHNR and FQNEAQ (reference sequence). The CDR3 loop is CASSLTGEYGYTF. In nucleotides, the CDR3 is TGTGCCAGCAGTCTTACAGGGGAATATGGCTACACCTTC.

This clone was detected a few times. The chain carries TRBV7-9 and TRBJ2-4, with 7 bases matching TRBD1. This CDR3 comprises 16 residues. Germline lookup yields CDR1 SEHNR and CDR2 FQNEAQ (reference sequence). V trimming: 5 bases; J trimming: 0 bases; junction bases outside the gene matches: 7. The CDR3 region is CASSPRQGLAKNIQYF. The CDR3 bases are TGTGCCAGCAGCCCTCGACAGGGTCTAGCCAAAAACATTCAGTACTTC.

This clone came up a few times. The CDR3 nucleotides read TGCGCCAGCAGCCAAGATGGGGTAGCGGGAGGACCCTACGAGCAGTACTTC. Translating it yields CASSQDGVAGGPYEQYF. The chain employs TRBV4-3 and TRBJ2-7; 10 bases align to TRBD2. The J segment lost 2 bases and the V segment lost 0 bases, leaving 7 bases of the junction unmatched. The CDR3 extends over 17 amino acids. Germline values: CDR1 LGHNA, CDR2 YSLEER.

V and J are TRBV29-1 and TRBJ2-4; D is possibly TRBD1 (5 bases). Germline-derived CDR1 and CDR2 are SQVTM and ANQGSEA. This CDR3 region has 12 residues. V dropped 5 bases and J dropped 7 bases, with 12 bases sitting between them. Here the CDR3 DNA reads TGCAGCGTTCAACAGGTGGAGAACATTCAGTACTTC. Translating it yields CSVQQVENIQYF.

This clone was picked up a small number of times. This sequence joins TRBV29-1 and TRBJ1-1; D is unresolved. The CDR3 covers 14 residues. Germline-derived CDR1 and CDR2 are SQVTM and ANQGSEA. Trimming shortened V by 6 bases and J by 1 base, and 15 bases separated the two germline ends. The DNA for the CDR3 is TGCAGCGTATACCTCGGGGATCCGAACACTGAAGCTTTCTTT. It specifies CSVYLGDPNTEAFF.

This clone turned up a few times. V usage is TRBV10-3 and J usage is TRBJ2-1; weak D call: TRBD2 (5 bases). This CDR3 has 12 amino acids. The germline CDR1 and CDR2 sequences are ENHRY and SYGVKD. V was cut by 1 base and J by 8 bases, with 6 bases left in between. The CDR3 sequence: CAISELRDEQFF. Written as DNA, the CDR3 is TGTGCCATCAGTGAGTTGAGGGATGAGCAGTTCTTC.

This clone has a handful of counts. This chain connects TRBV19 to TRBJ1-1; tentative D call: TRBD1 (5 bases). Germline lookup yields CDR1 LNHDA and CDR2 SQIVND (reference sequence). CDR3 length: 13 amino acids. V was cut by 6 bases and J by 6 bases, with 14 bases left in between. CDR3 loop: CASRPQGVAEAFF. Written as DNA, the CDR3 is TGTGCCAGTAGACCCCAGGGCGTAGCTGAAGCTTTCTTT.

The V and J genes are TRBV18 and TRBJ2-1; 8 bases line up with TRBD2. This CDR3 comprises 17 residues. The trim removed 1 base at V and 1 base at J, leaving 6 bases unmatched. Germline CDR1 is KGHSH and CDR2 is LQKENI. The CDR3 region has the DNA TGTGCCAGCTCACCACGCCTACTAGCGGCGTCCTACAATGAGCAGTTCTTC. Protein sequence: CASSPRLLAASYNEQFF.

The chain combines TRBV5-1 with TRBJ2-3, with TRBD2 identical over 14 bases. The CDR3 covers 16 residues. V shed 4 bases and J 2 bases; nucleotides not matched to a gene: 3. Germline CDR1 and CDR2: SGHRS and YFSETQ. CDR3 residues: CASSPTSGRVTDTQYF. The DNA of the CDR3 is TGCGCCAGCAGCCCGACTAGCGGGAGGGTCACAGATACGCAGTATTTT.

This clone was counted between two and nine times. This sequence joins TRBV29-1 and TRBJ2-1, with no clear D. This CDR3 has 10 amino acids. Germline CDR1 reads SQVTM; CDR2 reads ANQGSEA. In nucleotides, the CDR3 is TGCCGCCCTCAGTGCCATGAGCAGTTCTTC. Translated, it gives CRPQCHEQFF.

This clone was found once. The chain joins TRBV7-2 to TRBJ1-5; D remains ambiguous. CDR1 and CDR2 (germline): SGHTA, FQGNSA. The germline V and J ends were trimmed by 5 bases and 2 bases, with 7 bases remaining between them. The CDR3 is 13 amino acids. The CDR3 DNA reads as TGTGCCAGCAGCAGTCGGGGCAATCAGCCCCAGCATTTT. Protein sequence: CASSSRGNQPQHF.

The genes are TRBV7-3 and TRBJ2-7; 10 nucleotides align to TRBD1. Losses at the gene ends were 5 bases for V and 4 bases for J; bases not matched to a gene: 14. The CDR3 has 17 amino acids. Germline V gene data show CDR1 as SGHTA and CDR2 as FQGTGA. CDR3 bases: TGTGCCAGCAGCCTCCGACCCGACGACAGGGGGCAATACGAGCAGTACTTC. Encoded protein: CASSLRPDDRGQYEQYF.

The chain recombines TRBV5-1 with TRBJ1-1, with TRBD1 as a possible D gene (6 bases). The CDR3 runs 17 residues. The germline V gene has CDR1 SGHRS and CDR2 YFSETQ. Trimming shortened V by 2 bases and J by 1 base, and 18 bases separated the two germline ends. CDR3 bases: TGCGCCAGCAGCTTATTTGTGGGGGCGGCTGGGAACACTGAAGCTTTCTTT. This gives the protein CASSLFVGAAGNTEAFF. Variable domain in full (rest from reference TRBV5-1 and TRBJ1-1): KAGVTQTPRYLIKTRGQQVTLSCSPISGHRSVSWYQQTPGQGLQFLFEYFSETQRNKGNFPGRFSGRQFSNSRSEMNVSTLELGDSALYLCASSLFVGAAGNTEAFFGQGTRLTVV.

The genes are TRBV11-1 and TRBJ2-1, with D perhaps matching TRBD1 (5 bases). Germline loops: CDR1 SGHAT, CDR2 FQDESV (reference sequence). This CDR3 comprises 14 residues. The V and J ends lost 1 base and 7 bases respectively, with 11 bases between them. Here the CDR3 reads CASSLGWGPNEQFF. The CDR3 DNA is TGTGCCAGCAGCTTAGGGTGGGGCCCTAATGAGCAGTTCTTC.

The V call is TRBV6-5, the J call TRBJ1-1; D is ambiguous. Germline lookup yields CDR1 MNHEY and CDR2 SVGAGI. Between the trimmed V and J ends, which lost 5 bases and 5 bases, there was a span of 6 bases. This CDR3 region has 11 residues. CDR3 loop: CASSHGTEAFF. As DNA, the CDR3 is TGTGCCAGCAGTCACGGGACTGAAGCTTTCTTT.

This chain links TRBV19 with TRBJ2-5; a weak D match, TRBD1 (5 bases). The CDR3 extends over 13 amino acids. V lost 11 bases and J lost 4, with 17 bases in between. CDR1 and CDR2 from the germline V gene are LNHDA and SQIVND (reference sequence). The CDR3 coding sequence is TGTGCCGGCAGCAGGGTTATTGGAGAGACCCAGTACTTC. Protein product: CAGSRVIGETQYF.

A few counts support this clone. This chain connects TRBV18 to TRBJ1-5; 7 bases match TRBD1. The CDR3 is 16 residues long. V gave up 1 base and J gave up 4 bases; unmatched junction bases: 7. Germline V gives CDR1 KGHSH, CDR2 LQKENI. CDR3 protein: CASSPLSAQGNQPQHF. The CDR3 DNA follows: TGTGCCAGCTCACCACTGTCAGCACAGGGGAATCAGCCCCAGCATTTT.

V usage is TRBV28 and J usage is TRBJ2-1, with 10 bases that match TRBD1. The CDR3 sequence is 14 residues long. Germline CDR1 is MDHEN and CDR2 is SYDVKM. Trimming took 2 bases from V and 15 from J; bases not matched to a gene: 10. The CDR3 coding sequence is TGTGCCAGCAGTTTAGGGACAGGGGTTAGGACCAGGTTCTTC. Translated, it gives CASSLGTGVRTRFF. The full variable domain, completed using reference TRBV28 and TRBJ2-1, is DVKVTQSSRYLVKRTGEKVFLECVQDMDHENMFWYRQDPGLGLRLIYFSYDVKMKEKGDIPEGYSVSREKKERFSLILESASTNQTSMYLCASSLGTGVRTRFFGPGTRLTVL.

This sequence joins TRBV9 and TRBJ2-1, with TRBD2 matching over 10 bases. CDR3 length: 19 residues. Unmatched junction bases numbered 16, after V lost 2 bases and J lost 5 bases. The germline V gene encodes CDR1 SGDLS and CDR2 YYNGEE. CDR3 residues: CASSVRSLRAGGPDNEQFF. The DNA of the CDR3 is TGTGCCAGCAGCGTTCGGTCTCTTCGAGCGGGAGGGCCCGACAATGAGCAGTTCTTC.

This clone was counted a few times. The rearrangement uses TRBV18 and TRBJ2-3; maybe TRBD2 (6 bases). CDR1 and CDR2 (germline): KGHSH, LQKENI. Trimming shortened V by 9 bases and J by 6 bases, and 13 bases separated the two germline ends. This CDR3 has 12 residues. CDR3 bases: TGTGCCAGTTTAGGAGGGCCTGATACGCAGTATTTT. Translation gives CASLGGPDTQYF.

This clone was counted between two and nine times. The rearrangement joins TRBV7-2 to TRBJ2-2; 7 nucleotides line up with TRBD1. J lost 2 bases, V lost 4 bases, and 4 bases had no gene match. Looked up from germline, CDR1 is SGHTA and CDR2 is FQGNSA. The CDR3 extends over 15 amino acids. For the CDR3, the DNA is TGTGCCAGCAGCTCCCGGGACAGCAACACCGGGGAGCTGTTTTTT. The encoded protein is CASSSRDSNTGELFF.

This clone was seen a handful of times. The chain recombines TRBV15 with TRBJ2-6; no definite D call. Germline CDR1 and CDR2: LNHNV and YYDKDF (reference sequence). This CDR3 contains 17 residues. The V gene lost 0 bases and the J gene lost 2 bases, with 11 bases spanning the gap. The CDR3 sequence is CATSRDLRVTGANVLTF. CDR3 nucleotides: TGTGCCACCAGCAGAGATCTACGGGTTACTGGGGCCAACGTCCTGACTTTC.

This clone was observed a handful of times. The chain links TRBV7-9 to TRBJ2-1; TRBD2 matches 9 bases. The CDR3 is 14 residues long. Trimming at V came to 3 bases and at J to 7 bases, leaving 4 bases not matched to a gene. The germline V gene encodes CDR1 SEHNR and CDR2 FQNEAQ (reference sequence). CDR3: CASSLLAGKNEQFF. The CDR3 DNA reads as TGTGCCAGCAGCTTGCTAGCGGGAAAAAATGAGCAGTTCTTC.

The chain recombines TRBV27 with TRBJ2-2; no definite D call. V gave up 2 bases and J gave up 0 bases, with 10 bases separating them. There are 16 residues in the CDR3. Per the germline V gene, CDR1 is MNHEY and CDR2 is SMNVEV (reference sequence). As DNA, the CDR3 is TGTGCCAGCAGTTTACTTGGGCAGTCGAACACCGGGGAGCTGTTTTTT. Its protein is CASSLLGQSNTGELFF.

V is TRBV5-4 and J is TRBJ1-1; D uncertain. Germline CDR1 reads SGHNT; CDR2 reads YYREEE (reference sequence). V dropped 4 bases and J dropped 2 bases, with 15 bases sitting between them. This CDR3 has 15 amino acids. CDR3 loop: CASSPTAVINTEAFF. In DNA, the CDR3 is TGTGCCAGCAGCCCAACTGCGGTCATCAACACTGAAGCTTTCTTT. The complete variable domain, with remaining parts taken from reference TRBV5-4 and TRBJ1-1, reads ETGVTQSPTHLIKTRGQQVTLRCSSQSGHNTVSWYQQALGQGPQFIFQYYREEENGRGNFPPRFSGLQFPNYSSELNVNALELDDSALYLCASSPTAVINTEAFFGQGTRLTVV.

This clone has only a few counts. The chain joins TRBV9 to TRBJ1-5, with 9 bases matching TRBD1. CDR1 and CDR2 (germline): SGDLS, YYNGEE. This CDR3 has 15 residues. V shed 3 bases and J 5 bases; nucleotides not matched to a gene: 6. CDR3 sequence: CASSEGGQGYQPQHF. For the CDR3, the DNA is TGTGCCAGCAGCGAGGGGGGACAGGGATATCAGCCCCAGCATTTT.

A few counts support this clone. This rearrangement joins TRBV29-1 to TRBJ1-5; perhaps TRBD1 as D (6 bases). The germline CDR1 and CDR2 sequences are SQVTM and ANQGSEA. V gave up 7 bases and J gave up 6 bases, with 19 bases separating them. The CDR3 runs 14 residues. The CDR3 sequence is CSASGGREGQPQHF. CDR3 bases: TGCAGCGCCTCTGGGGGCAGGGAGGGTCAGCCCCAGCATTTT.

The sample holds a few counts of this clone. The J gene is TRBJ2-4, the V gene TRBV7-2, with D perhaps matching TRBD1 (6 bases). Germline V gene data show CDR1 as SGHTA and CDR2 as FQGNSA. V lost 1 base, J lost 9 bases, and 16 bases lay in between. The CDR3 loop spans 15 amino acids. The CDR3 spells CASSLDYRVRSIQYF. CDR3 nucleotide sequence: TGTGCCAGCAGCTTAGATTACAGGGTGAGGAGCATTCAGTACTTC. The full variable domain, rest sourced from reference TRBV7-2 and TRBJ2-4, is GAGVSQSPSNKVTEKGKDVELRCDPISGHTALYWYRQSLGQGLEFLIYFQGNSAPDKSGLPSDRFSAERTGGSVSTLTIQRTQQEDSAVYLCASSLDYRVRSIQYFGAGTRLSVL.